A selection of T cell receptor beta chains follows, all from one sample in a study of identical twins. Each CDR3 protein gets one entry after TCRdb re-called the 5' RACE reads with MiXCR. The sample contains about 570,000 distinct CDR3 sequences, more than 9% of which appear only once. This sample was also put to use in a study of yellow fever vaccine responses in identical twins.

The specimen was PBMCs. These receptor sequences come from a woman aged 18-29 years in good health. CDR3s include the opening cysteine and the closing phenylalanine or tryptophan. The order of the fields is V gene, J gene, clone size, D gene, CDR3 DNA, CDR3 protein. D genes are given only for firm matches. Only part of the rows carry a size: once, few, many, or a class if the clone is expanded.

>TRBV6-5|TRBJ1-2|.|.
TGTGCCAGCTCAGGGGCCTATGGCTACACCTTC
CASSGAYGYTF
>TRBV6-1|TRBJ2-7|.|TRBD2
TGTGCCAGCAGCTCACATAGCGGGGGACCCTACGAGCAGTACTTC
CASSSHSGGPYEQYF
>TRBV20-1|TRBJ1-1|.|TRBD1
TGCAGTGCTCACACGACAGGGGGTACCACTGAAGCTTTCTTT
CSAHTTGGTTEAFF
>TRBV23-1|TRBJ2-3|.|.
TGCGCCAGCGGAGGGCCGAAGTCTACGCAGTATTTT
CASGGPKSTQYF
>TRBV4-3|TRBJ2-7|many|TRBD1
TGCGCCAGCAGCCAAGCCCTCGGGACAGGGGCCTACGAGCAGTACTTC
CASSQALGTGAYEQYF
>TRBV29-1|TRBJ2-1|.|TRBD1
TGCAGCGTCCCCCACAGGGGGCAACAGTTCTTC
CSVPHRGQQFF
>TRBV10-3|TRBJ1-1|few|.
TGTGCCATCAGTGAGTCTAGGGAGAACACTGAAGCTTTCTTT
CAISESRENTEAFF
>TRBV2|TRBJ2-2|many|.
TGTGCCAGCAGCGGGGACCTTGGAGGCACCGGGGAGCTGTTTTTT
CASSGDLGGTGELFF
>TRBV6-5|TRBJ1-2|few|.
TGTGCCAGCAGTTACTCGAAAGGAAACTATGGCTACACCTTC
CASSYSKGNYGYTF
>TRBV27|TRBJ2-7|many|.
TGTGCCAGCAGTGCAGGGGTCGGGACCTACGAGCAGTACTTC
CASSAGVGTYEQYF
>TRBV4-1|TRBJ2-5|few|TRBD2
TGCGCCAGCAGCCAAACTAGCGGGGACTTTGAGACCCAGTACTTC
CASSQTSGDFETQYF
>TRBV20-1|TRBJ2-3|.|.
TGCAGTGCCCTCCCTAGAACCACTAATACGCAGTATTTT
CSALPRTTNTQYF
>TRBV3-1|TRBJ2-5|many|.
TGTGCCAGCAGCCCCGCCCGGACACGCGTTAGCGAGACCCAGTACTTC
CASSPARTRVSETQYF
>TRBV2|TRBJ2-7|few|.
TGTGCCAGCAGCGAGACAGGACCCCTCCGTTTCGAGCAGTACTTC
CASSETGPLRFEQYF
>TRBV6-1|TRBJ1-1|.|.
TGTGCCAGCAGTGAATATTCAGAGAACACTGAAGCTTTCTTT
CASSEYSENTEAFF
>TRBV12-5|TRBJ2-3|many|TRBD1
TGTGCTAGTGGTTCGGGACAGCCTACAGATACGCAGTATTTT
CASGSGQPTDTQYF
>TRBV6-2/TRBV6-3|TRBJ2-5|many|.
TGTGCCGGCAAGGAGGGCGAGGTGCTTGTGTTGGTTCACCAAGAGACCCAGTACTTC
CAGKEGEVLVLVHQETQYF
>TRBV2|TRBJ2-1|few|TRBD2
TGTGCCAGCATGGATAGCGGGAGGGCGTTTGAGCAGTTCTTC
CASMDSGRAFEQFF
>TRBV5-1|TRBJ1-1|few|.
TGCGCCAGCAGCTTGGACACATTTGAAGCTTTCTTT
CASSLDTFEAFF
>TRBV4-1|TRBJ2-1|many|TRBD2
TGCGCCAGCAGCCAAATAGCGGGAGAGGGATACAATGAGCAGTTCTTC
CASSQIAGEGYNEQFF
>TRBV10-3|TRBJ2-7|few|.
TGTGCCATCACGGTAGGCATAAGCTCCTACGAGCAGTACTTC
CAITVGISSYEQYF
>TRBV29-1|TRBJ2-2|few|.
TGCAGCGTTGTAGGAGGGGGCACCGGGGAGCTGTTTTTT
CSVVGGGTGELFF
>TRBV5-1|TRBJ2-3|.|TRBD1
TGCGCCAGCAGCCGGAAACCGACAGGGGATTCCGGGACTGGATACACAGATACGCAGTATTTT
CASSRKPTGDSGTGYTDTQYF
>TRBV12-3/TRBV12-4|TRBJ2-3|many|TRBD2
TGTGCCAGCAGCCGGACTAGAAACACAGATACGCAGTATTTT
CASSRTRNTDTQYF
>TRBV27|TRBJ2-5|few|.
TGTGCTTCAGACAGAGCTCAAGAGACCCAGTACTTC
CASDRAQETQYF
>TRBV30|TRBJ2-2|.|TRBD2
TGTGCCTGGAGTGCCCTAGCGGGGGTTAACACCGGGGAGCTGTTTTTT
CAWSALAGVNTGELFF
>TRBV6-1|TRBJ2-3|.|.
TGTGCCAGCAGCACGGACTACTCCAAAGATACGCAGTATTTT
CASSTDYSKDTQYF
>TRBV6-6|TRBJ2-7|.|TRBD1
TGTGCCAGCAGTCACAGGGGGAGCGACGAGCAGTACTTC
CASSHRGSDEQYF
>TRBV11-2|TRBJ2-5|.|TRBD2
TGTGCCAGCAGCCCGCCGGGACTAGCGGGGTCCCGTCTAGAGACCCAGTACTTC
CASSPPGLAGSRLETQYF
>TRBV12-3/TRBV12-4|TRBJ2-3|many|.
TGTGCCAGCAGACCCACAAGGACGAGGGCAGATACGCAGTATTTT
CASRPTRTRADTQYF
>TRBV20-1|TRBJ2-1|few|TRBD2
TGCAGTGCTAGATTAGCGGGAGGCGGGAAGCAGTTCTTC
CSARLAGGGKQFF
>TRBV4-1|TRBJ2-1|.|.
TGCGCCAGCAGCCAAGCACGGTACAATGAGCAGTTCTTC
CASSQARYNEQFF
>TRBV30|TRBJ2-7|.|TRBD1
TGTGCCTGGACATGGGACAGTCCCTACGAGCAGTACTTC
CAWTWDSPYEQYF
>TRBV5-5|TRBJ2-7|many|TRBD2
TGTGCCAGCAGGAGTTTGGGACTAGCGGACTCCTACGAGCAGTACTTC
CASRSLGLADSYEQYF
>TRBV7-6|TRBJ2-7|.|TRBD2
TGTGCCAGCAGCTTACGAAGAGCGGGAGGGCCGTACGAGCAGTACTTC
CASSLRRAGGPYEQYF
>TRBV6-2/TRBV6-3|TRBJ2-1|many|.
TGTGCCAGCAGTTACTCGAAATTAGGCGGGAACAATGAGCAGTTCTTC
CASSYSKLGGNNEQFF
>TRBV20-1|TRBJ1-6|many|.
TGCAGTGCTAGAGATGGAGGAATCAATAATTCACCCCTCCACTTT
CSARDGGINNSPLHF
>TRBV5-1|TRBJ2-7|.|.
TGCGCCAGCAGCTTTTCGTTCGGTCTAAACTACGAGCAGTACTTC
CASSFSFGLNYEQYF
>TRBV12-3/TRBV12-4|TRBJ1-2|many|.
TGTGCCAGCAGTCAGACCGTTTATGGCTACACCTTC
CASSQTVYGYTF
>TRBV19|TRBJ2-7|.|TRBD1
TGTGCCAGTAGCACCAACGACAGGGGCGCACAGTACTTC
CASSTNDRGAQYF
>TRBV27|TRBJ2-7|many|.
TGTGCCAGCGGTGTAAGAGGGGGTGGAGAGCAGTACTTC
CASGVRGGGEQYF